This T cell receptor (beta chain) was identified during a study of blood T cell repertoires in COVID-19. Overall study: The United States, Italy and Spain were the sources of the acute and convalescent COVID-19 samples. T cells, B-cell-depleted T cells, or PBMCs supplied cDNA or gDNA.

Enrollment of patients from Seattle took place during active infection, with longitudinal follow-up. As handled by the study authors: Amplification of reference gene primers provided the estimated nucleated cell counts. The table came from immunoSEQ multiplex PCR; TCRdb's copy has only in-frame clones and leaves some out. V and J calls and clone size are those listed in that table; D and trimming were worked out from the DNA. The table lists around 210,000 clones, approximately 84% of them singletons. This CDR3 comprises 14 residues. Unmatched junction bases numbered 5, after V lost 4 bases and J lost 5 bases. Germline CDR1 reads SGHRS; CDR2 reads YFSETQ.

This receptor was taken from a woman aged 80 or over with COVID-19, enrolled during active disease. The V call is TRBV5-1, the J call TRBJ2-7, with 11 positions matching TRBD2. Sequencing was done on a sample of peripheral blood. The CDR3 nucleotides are TGCGCCAGCAGCGCCGGGACTAGCGGTCACGAGCAGTACTTC. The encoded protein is CASSAGTSGHEQYF.